One sample yielded the 4 T cell receptor beta chains listed below, sequenced in a study of technical replicates of blood from four donors. Using immunoSEQ multiplex PCR, the repertoire was profiled, and TCRdb retains in-frame clones only, with some absent. The profile shows fewer than 80,000 clones, about 90% of them singletons. Material for sequencing was PBMCs. All receptors derive from a human donor in good health. Some clones in this sample may be carry-over from other donors' samples.

This clone was seen once. This rearrangement joins TRBV7-8 to TRBJ1-3; no firm D call. Trimming removed 1 base at V and 0 bases at J, with 13 bases between. The CDR3 sequence is 17 residues long. The germline CDR1 and CDR2 sequences are SGHVS and FQNEAQ. CDR3 residues: CASSLGRILASGNTIYF. The CDR3 DNA follows: TGTGCCAGCAGCTTAGGACGGATTTTAGCCTCTGGAAACACCATATATTTT. The full variable domain, with the rest looked up from reference TRBV7-8 and TRBJ1-3, is GAGVSQSPRYKVAKRGQDVALRCDPISGHVSLFWYQQALGQGPEFLTYFQNEAQLDKSGLPSDRFFAERPEGSVSTLKIQRTQQEDSAVYLCASSLGRILASGNTIYFGEGSWLTVV.

The V call is TRBV4-2, the J call TRBJ2-7; 7 bases are a match to TRBD1. Trimming took 4 bases from V and 3 from J; bases not matched to a gene: 12. Germline CDR1 and CDR2: LGHNA and YNFKEQ. The CDR3 runs 16 residues. For the CDR3, the DNA is TGTGCCAGCAGCCCCCGACGGTGGCAGGGGGTCTACGAGCAGTACTTC. Its protein product is CASSPRRWQGVYEQYF.

The chain combines TRBV30 with TRBJ1-1; D gene uncertain. The CDR3 spans 11 residues. The ends were cut back, 5 bases at V and 3 bases at J, with 7 bases in the middle. Germline values: CDR1 GTSNPN, CDR2 SVGIG (reference sequence). CDR3 nucleotide sequence: TGTGCCTGGGGAGGGTACACTGAAGCTTTCTTT. Protein product: CAWGGYTEAFF.

CDR3 nucleotides: TGTGCCAGCAGCTTGACTCAGGGGGGCTACACCTTC. It encodes CASSLTQGGYTF. The chain couples TRBV5-4 to TRBJ1-2, with a tentative D call TRBD1 (6 bases). The CDR3 loop spans 12 amino acids. V shed 1 base and J shed 8 bases, with 9 bases lying between them. Germline-derived CDR1 and CDR2 are SGHNT and YYREEE (reference sequence).